The clone carrying this TCR beta chain was detected many times. Via MiXCR, TCRdb re-called the multiplex PCR reads, giving one row per CDR3 protein. The table records about 270,000 distinct CDR3 sequences, 30% of them present only once. From germline, CDR1 is DFQATT and CDR2 SNEGSKA (reference sequence). This CDR3 region has 15 residues. V lost 5 bases and J lost 8; bases outside the gene matches: 12. This entry belongs to a study of breast tumors, draining lymph nodes, adjacent tissues. Axillary draining lymph nodes of breast cancer patients supplied the node samples. Sequencing was done on a sample of axillary lymph node tissue. The chain couples TRBV20-1 to TRBJ2-1, with 10 bases aligning to TRBD2. This sequence was found in a female donor with breast cancer. Some clones in this sample may be carry-over from other donors' samples. The CDR3 coding sequence is TGCAGTGCTGCGTTGGCTAGCGGGAGCGGCGATGAGCAGTTCTTC. This gives the protein CSAALASGSGDEQFF.